This T cell receptor (beta chain) was captured in a study of blood T cell repertoires in COVID-19. V shed 6 bases and J shed 2 bases, with 6 bases lying between them. The CDR3 runs to 12 residues. CDR1 is MDHEN and CDR2 is SYDVKM in the germline V gene. The assay was immunoSEQ multiplex PCR, and TCRdb's table has in-frame clones only and misses some. The sample carries 250,000 or so clones, about 90% recorded once. The TCR sequence derives from a man aged 18 to 29 with active or convalescent COVID-19. This chain joins TRBV28 and TRBJ2-3; D is undetermined. The sample comprised peripheral blood. DNA of the CDR3: TGTGCCAGCAGCCGGTTCACAGATACGCAGTATTTT. Its protein product is CASSRFTDTQYF.